The sequence of this T cell receptor (beta chain) was determined in a study of PD-L1 blockade in urothelial cancer. About the study: Timepoints chosen for blood analysis were 3 weeks (second dose) and 6 weeks after treatment start. General study results and limits: Greater 3-week expansion of tumor-associated blood clones was recorded for durable-benefit patients.

Described time point: peripheral blood 6 weeks after treatment start. The V gene's germline CDR1 is SNHLY and CDR2 FYNNEI. The V and J ends lost 5 bases and 1 base, in that order; junction bases with no gene match: 2. The CDR3 contains 15 residues. Profiled with immunoSEQ multiplex PCR; TCRdb holds only in-frame clones, not every one. The sample carries around 87,000 clones, less than 90% recorded once. This clone was recorded at least ten times. Its antigen is not known. The chain carries TRBV2 and TRBJ1-5, with 10 nucleotides matching TRBD1. Material: PBMCs, obtained around atezolizumab (anti-PD-L1) treatment. This TCR derives from a man in his 70s with urothelial cancer. The CDR3 spells CASSRQGASNQPQHF. For the CDR3, the DNA is TGTGCCAGCAGTAGACAGGGGGCGAGCAATCAGCCCCAGCATTTT. Looking up the rest from reference TRBV2 and TRBJ1-5 gives the full variable domain: EPEVTQTPSHQVTQMGQEVILRCVPISNHLYFYWYRQILGQKVEFLVSFYNNEISEKSEIFDDQFSVERPDGSNFTLKIRSTKLEDSAMYFCASSRQGASNQPQHFGDGTRLSIL.